This T cell receptor (beta chain) was captured by sequencing in a study of type 1 and type 2 diabetes patients. Overall study context: Donors were type 1 diabetes, type 2 diabetes, or nondiabetic controls.

PCR was run on genomic DNA. The TCR beta CDR3 region was amplified using 30 forward and 13 reverse primers. MiXCR, applied by TCRdb to the multiplex PCR reads, yields one record per CDR3 protein. The data contain 250,000 to 300,000 distinct CDR3 sequences, approximately 45% of them singletons. Looked up from germline, CDR1 is MNHEY and CDR2 is SMNVEV (reference sequence). The CDR3 is 15 amino acids. The germline V and J ends were trimmed by 0 bases and 4 bases, with 12 bases remaining between them. This clonotype was found a few times. The gene calls are TRBV27 and TRBJ1-2, with D possibly being TRBD1 (5 bases). The source of this sequence is a man aged 18 to 35 with type 2 diabetes. Sequencing was performed on peripheral blood mononuclear cells (PBMCs). The CDR3 sequence: CASSLSPQGSYGYTF. Here the CDR3 DNA reads TGTGCCAGCAGTTTATCCCCCCAGGGTAGCTATGGCTACACCTTC.